This TCR beta chain was recorded in a study of CD8+CD57+ T cells in acquired aplastic anemia. As for the study in general: Sorted CD4+ and CD8+ cells gave an average of 3.2 ug of DNA. Healthy CD8+ samples averaged around 10 million reads. Whole-study results and caveats: The study found no significant CD8+ Simpson's diversity difference between patients and controls. Comparison of patients with controls identified about 27 shared CD8+ CDR3 sequences.

The template used for profiling TCR beta VDJ and CDR3 was genomic DNA. TCRdb analysed the reads with MiXCR anew, one entry per CDR3 protein. This table holds about 150,000 distinct CDR3 sequences, roughly two fifths found once. With regard to this clonotype: Its antigen is unidentified. One end of the junction does not line up with germline, which may come from a read error.

The receptor's source is a human donor in good health, serving as a control. Sequencing used sorted CD4+, CD8+, or CD8+CD57+ T cells (not recorded which) from PBMCs.

CDR3 bases: TGTGCCAGCAGTGCGCACTCGGCAGTAAACACTGAAGCTTCCTTT. It codes for CASSAHSAVNTEASF. V usage is TRBV25-1 and J usage is TRBJ1-1; unclear D gene. The CDR3 loop spans 15 amino acids. CDR1 and CDR2 (germline): MGHDK, SYGVNS. Based on the CDR3 plus reference TRBV25-1 and TRBJ1-1, the full variable domain is EADIYQTPRYLVIGTGKKITLECSQTMGHDKMYWYQQDPGMELHLIHYSYGVNSTEKGDLSSESTVSRIRTEHFPLTLESARPSHTSQYLCASSAHSAVNTEASFGQGTRLTVV.